This passage covers 27 T cell receptor beta chains from one sample sequenced in a study of yellow fever vaccine responses in identical twins. TCRdb fed the RT-PCR reads into MiXCR, producing one record per CDR3 protein. This sample yields around 33,000 distinct CDR3 sequences, of which more than 50% are seen a single time; more than 4% belongs to the top ten. The sequences come from T cells from blood (PBMCs), unsorted or a sorted subset (not recorded which), collected before or after yellow fever vaccination (not recorded which). These receptors were obtained from a young woman who received the yellow fever vaccine.

The rearrangement links TRBV28 to TRBJ2-1, with a tentative D call TRBD1 (6 bases). Trimming shortened V by 3 bases and J by 4 bases, and 13 bases separated the two germline ends. Looked up from germline, CDR1 is MDHEN and CDR2 is SYDVKM. This CDR3 is 15 amino acids long. The DNA for the CDR3 is TGTGCCAGCAGTTTGGGGGCGGACTCGTACAATGAGCAGTTCTTC. Translating gives CASSLGADSYNEQFF.

This chain joins TRBV7-9 and TRBJ2-1, with TRBD2 as a possible D gene (6 bases). Germline CDR1 SEHNR, CDR2 FQNEAQ (reference sequence). The CDR3 has 14 amino acids. Between the trimmed V and J ends, which lost 2 bases and 6 bases, there was a span of 11 bases. For the CDR3, the DNA is TGTGCCAGCAGCTTAAGACTAGTTCTCAATGAGCAGTTCTTC. Its protein product is CASSLRLVLNEQFF.

This clonotype was detected only a few times. This chain joins TRBV6-5 and TRBJ2-4; no clear D. Trimming removed 2 bases from V and 7 bases from J, with 15 bases in between. The CDR3 is 15 amino acids. Germline V lookup: CDR1 MNHEY, CDR2 SVGAGI. CDR3 protein: CASSYESASPNIQYF. The CDR3 DNA reads TGTGCCAGCAGTTACGAGTCTGCGTCACCTAACATTCAGTACTTC.

The chain employs TRBV2 and TRBJ2-2, with TRBD1 matching over 7 bases. Trimming took 6 bases from V and 4 from J; bases not matched to a gene: 2. The CDR3 totals 13 residues. Germline assignment: CDR1 SNHLY and CDR2 FYNNEI. CDR3 bases: TGTGCCAGCAGGGGACAGCCCACCGGGGAGCTGTTTTTT. It is translated as CASRGQPTGELFF.

The J gene is TRBJ2-2, the V gene TRBV5-1, with unresolved D. This CDR3 contains 11 residues. Germline V gene sequence: CDR1 SGHRS, CDR2 YFSETQ. V was cut by 7 bases and J by 4 bases, with 5 bases left in between. This CDR3 reads CASGITGELFF. As DNA, the CDR3 is TGCGCCAGCGGAATCACCGGGGAGCTGTTTTTT. The full variable domain, with the rest looked up from reference TRBV5-1 and TRBJ2-2, is KAGVTQTPRYLIKTRGQQVTLSCSPISGHRSVSWYQQTPGQGLQFLFEYFSETQRNKGNFPGRFSGRQFSNSRSEMNVSTLELGDSALYLCASGITGELFFGEGSRLTVL.

The chain has TRBV2 and TRBJ2-2; D is possibly TRBD1 or TRBD2 (5 bases each). V was cut by 7 bases and J by 2 bases, with 11 bases left in between. From germline, CDR1 is SNHLY and CDR2 FYNNEI. The CDR3 totals 14 residues. The CDR3 spells CASKLRDNTGELFF. DNA for the CDR3: TGTGCCAGCAAACTCAGGGACAACACCGGGGAGCTGTTTTTT.

The chain has TRBV3-1 and TRBJ1-1; weak D call: TRBD1 (6 bases). The V and J ends lost 5 bases and 1 base respectively, with 14 bases between them. CDR1 and CDR2 (germline): LGHDT, YNNKEL (reference sequence). CDR3 length: 15 amino acids. Written as DNA, the CDR3 is TGTGCCAGCAGCAACCCCGGGACACCGAACACTGAAGCTTTCTTT. This sequence encodes CASSNPGTPNTEAFF.

This chain joins TRBV21-1 and TRBJ2-4; the DNA was not compared with TRBD2, the D call given in the table. TRBV21-1 is a pseudogene segment. CDR3 size: 14 residues. CDR3 sequence reads: CASRKEGAKNIQYF. The CDR3 bases are TGTGCCAGCAGGAAGGAGGGTGCCAAAAACATTCAGTACTTC.

A few counts support this clonotype. This chain links TRBV12-3 or TRBV12-4 with TRBJ1-5, with D maybe TRBD1 (6 bases). The CDR3 runs 13 residues. The V end lost 3 bases, the J end lost 9 bases, and 12 bases lay between the germline ends. The chain's CDR3 is CASSLGGPRPQHF. The CDR3 nucleotides read TGTGCCAGCAGTTTGGGGGGCCCGAGGCCCCAGCATTTT.

The V call is TRBV20-1, the J call TRBJ2-7; 7 nucleotides align to TRBD2. The CDR3 is made up of 15 amino acids. Trimming took 1 base from V and 1 from J; bases not matched to a gene: 7. The germline gives CDR1 DFQATT, CDR2 SNEGSKA (reference sequence). As DNA, the CDR3 is TGCAGTGCTAGAGGGTTGCGGGAGTCATCCTACGAGCAGTACTTC. Translated, it gives CSARGLRESSYEQYF.

This clonotype was picked up a small number of times. The chain is built from TRBV2 and TRBJ2-2, with D possibly being TRBD1 (5 bases). The CDR3 is 14 residues long. Per germline, CDR1 SNHLY and CDR2 FYNNEI. Trimming removed 6 bases at V and 10 bases at J, with 18 bases between. The CDR3 reads CASRGQVQVTELFF. The CDR3 bases are TGTGCCAGCAGGGGGCAGGTGCAGGTTACGGAGCTGTTTTTT.

The V gene is TRBV11-1, the J gene TRBJ1-1; a possible D gene is TRBD1 (6 bases). V lost 2 bases to trimming and J lost 4 bases, with 14 bases between them. From germline, CDR1 is SGHAT and CDR2 FQDESV (reference sequence). This CDR3 is built from 15 residues. CDR3 amino acids: CASSLHLTGTTEAFF. The DNA for the CDR3 is TGTGCCAGCAGCTTACACCTAACAGGGACCACTGAAGCTTTCTTT.

The chain recombines TRBV3-1 with TRBJ1-5; D might be TRBD1 (5 bases). The CDR3 contains 14 residues. The germline V and J ends were trimmed by 6 bases and 6 bases, with 15 bases remaining between them. The V gene's germline CDR1 is LGHDT and CDR2 YNNKEL (reference sequence). The CDR3 region is CASSYGQGSQPQHF. Here the CDR3 DNA reads TGTGCCAGCAGTTACGGACAAGGGTCTCAGCCCCAGCATTTT. Full variable domain (outside the CDR3, taken from reference TRBV3-1 and TRBJ1-5): DTAVSQTPKYLVTQMGNDKSIKCEQNLGHDTMYWYKQDSKKFLKIMFSYNNKELIINETVPNRFSPKSPDKAHLNLHINSLELGDSAVYFCASSYGQGSQPQHFGDGTRLSIL.

The chain has TRBV11-3 and TRBJ2-7; the match to TRBD1 covers 12 bases. Unmatched junction bases numbered 10, after V lost 4 bases and J lost 6 bases. The CDR3 runs to 16 residues. CDR1 is SGHNT and CDR2 is YENEEA in the germline V gene. The CDR3 coding sequence is TGTGCCAGCAGCTACCGGGGACAGGGGGCGCATAGCGAGCAGTACTTC. Protein: CASSYRGQGAHSEQYF.

CDR3 nucleotides: TGTGCCAGCAGTGAGACTATGAACACTGAAGCTTTCTTT. This sequence encodes CASSETMNTEAFF. The chain uses TRBV2 and TRBJ1-1; D not certain. The CDR3 runs to 13 residues. V lost 3 bases, J lost 0 bases, and 5 bases lay in between. CDR1 is SNHLY and CDR2 is FYNNEI in the germline V gene.

This clonotype was detected once. The rearrangement joins TRBV5-5 to TRBJ2-2, with TRBD1 as a possible D gene (5 bases). The CDR3 loop spans 14 amino acids. V was trimmed by 5 bases and J by 3 bases, leaving 11 bases between them. Per germline, CDR1 SGHKS and CDR2 YYEKEE (reference sequence). CDR3 loop: CASRPQGDTGELFF. The CDR3 nucleotides read TGTGCCAGCAGGCCGCAAGGGGACACCGGGGAGCTGTTTTTT.

This clonotype was seen more than once but under ten times. The chain is built from TRBV15 and TRBJ2-5, with D hard to call. CDR1 is LNHNV, CDR2 YYDKDF, per germline (reference sequence). Trimming shortened V by 0 bases and J by 2 bases, and 10 bases separated the two germline ends. The CDR3 sequence is 15 residues long. CDR3 region: CATSRDGVTQETQYF. The CDR3 DNA reads as TGTGCCACCAGCAGAGATGGGGTGACACAAGAGACCCAGTACTTC.

This clonotype showed up just a few times. The V call is TRBV29-1, the J call TRBJ2-3; the match to TRBD1 covers 12 bases. This CDR3 spans 13 amino acids. The junction had 4 bases not matched to a gene; V was cut back by 7 bases and J by 5 bases. The germline CDR1 and CDR2 sequences are SQVTM and ANQGSEA. The CDR3 DNA reads TGCAGCGGGGGACAGGGGGCAGGAGATACGCAGTATTTT. Its translation: CSGGQGAGDTQYF.

The sample holds a few counts of this clonotype. The gene calls are TRBV2 and TRBJ2-5, with D hard to call. The germline V gene encodes CDR1 SNHLY and CDR2 FYNNEI. This CDR3 contains 14 residues. Deletions cut 8 bases from V and 0 bases from J, with 13 bases between. DNA of the CDR3: TGTGCCAGCCAGAAGTACCGATACCAAGAGACCCAGTACTTC. Protein: CASQKYRYQETQYF.

This clonotype has a handful of counts. CDR3 sequence: CSARDGRFNTF. CDR3 DNA: TGCAGTGCTAGAGATGGGCGCTTCAACACCTTC. V and J are TRBV20-1 and TRBJ1-2; D is uncertain. Germline CDR1 reads DFQATT; CDR2 reads SNEGSKA (reference sequence). Deletions cut 0 bases from V and 12 bases from J, with 11 bases between. This CDR3 contains 11 residues.

The chain recombines TRBV20-1 with TRBJ2-1, with D possibly being TRBD2 (5 bases). The V gene's germline CDR1 is DFQATT and CDR2 SNEGSKA (reference sequence). Trimming removed 6 bases from V and 6 bases from J, with 12 bases in between. The CDR3 runs to 12 residues. CDR3 sequence: CSASGGGNEQFF. The CDR3 nucleotides are TGCAGTGCAAGCGGAGGTGGCAATGAGCAGTTCTTC.

The chain employs TRBV5-6 and TRBJ2-5; 10 nucleotides match TRBD2. Germline V CDR1 and CDR2: SGHDT, YYEEEE. There are 14 residues in the CDR3. Losses at the gene ends were 3 bases for V and 3 bases for J; bases not matched to a gene: 2. The CDR3 here is CASSYGTSEETQYF. The CDR3 DNA sequence: TGTGCCAGCAGCTACGGGACTAGCGAAGAGACCCAGTACTTC.

V and J are TRBV5-5 and TRBJ2-1; D is perhaps TRBD1 or TRBD2 (6 bases each). V dropped 2 bases and J dropped 0 bases, with 9 bases sitting between them. Germline CDR1 is SGHKS and CDR2 is YYEKEE (reference sequence). The CDR3 runs to 15 residues. CDR3 sequence reads: CASSLEGGSYNEQFF. As DNA, the CDR3 is TGTGCCAGCAGCTTAGAGGGGGGCTCCTACAATGAGCAGTTCTTC. The variable domain in full, completed from reference TRBV5-5 and TRBJ2-1, reads DAGVTQSPTHLIKTRGQQVTLRCSPISGHKSVSWYQQVLGQGPQFIFQYYEKEERGRGNFPDRFSARQFPNYSSELNVNALLLGDSALYLCASSLEGGSYNEQFFGPGTRLTVL.

V is TRBV23-1 and J is TRBJ2-1; 10 nucleotides agree with TRBD2. TRBV23-1 is labeled an ORF, and its function is uncertain. Trimming removed 0 bases from V and 9 bases from J; junction bases left unmatched: 8. The CDR3 is made up of 16 amino acids. CDR3 in amino acids: CASSQSDSGREGEQFF. In DNA form, the CDR3 reads TGCGCCAGCAGTCAATCGGACAGCGGGAGGGAGGGTGAGCAGTTCTTC.

This chain uses TRBV12-3 or TRBV12-4 with TRBJ1-2, with TRBD1 matching 8 bases. This CDR3 has 13 residues. V lost 6 bases, J lost 5 bases, and 5 bases stayed unmatched. The CDR3 DNA follows: TGTGCCAGCAGATGGACAGGGTCATATGGCTACACCTTC. Translation: CASRWTGSYGYTF.

The CDR3: CSVDTGPNTEAFF. Here the CDR3 DNA reads TGCAGCGTTGACACAGGGCCGAACACTGAAGCTTTCTTT. V gene TRBV29-1 combines with J gene TRBJ1-1; D might be TRBD1 (6 bases). From germline, CDR1 is SQVTM and CDR2 ANQGSEA. Trimming pared 3 bases from V and 1 base from J, leaving 9 bases between. The CDR3 is 13 amino acids.

The sample holds a few counts of this clonotype. This chain joins TRBV18 and TRBJ2-7, with D possibly matching TRBD1 (6 bases). CDR1 and CDR2 from the germline V gene are KGHSH and LQKENI. This CDR3 is built from 13 residues. Trimming cost V 5 bases and J 4 bases, with 12 bases left between them. The CDR3 reads CASSTGHSYEQYF. The CDR3 DNA follows: TGTGCCAGCTCAACGGGACATTCTTACGAGCAGTACTTC.